The 19 T cell receptor beta chains below come from one sample, sequenced in a study of memory CD4+ T cells and cytomegalovirus serostatus. The sort gate was single viable CD3+CD4+CD8-CD45RO+ cells for memory CD4+ T cells. Assay used: immunoSEQ multiplex PCR; TCRdb lists only in-frame clones, some missing. The repertoire consists of 50,000 to 60,000 clones, with 60% to 85% occurring once and the leading ten covering around 1.3%. Sequencing input: memory CD4+ T cells from blood. The receptors come from an adult in good health and CMV-seropositive.

This chain uses TRBV18 with TRBJ2-3; 12 nucleotides align to TRBD2. In germline, CDR1 is KGHSH, CDR2 LQKENI. This CDR3 has 17 residues. V lost 3 bases and J lost 4; bases outside the gene matches: 8. CDR3 residues: CASSPLTTSGGSDTQYF. In DNA form, the CDR3 reads TGTGCCAGCTCACCCCTCACGACTAGCGGGGGTTCAGATACGCAGTATTTT.

V gene TRBV5-1 combines with J gene TRBJ1-2; D possibly corresponds to TRBD1 (5 bases). CDR1 and CDR2 (germline): SGHRS, YFSETQ. V lost 2 bases and J lost 8, with 19 bases in between. The CDR3 sequence is 15 residues long. The CDR3 DNA sequence: TGCGCCAGCAGCTTTGGGGGGGGATTGGAAGAGGGCTACACCTTC. It codes for CASSFGGGLEEGYTF.

This clone was counted once. V usage is TRBV6-1 and J usage is TRBJ1-4; maybe TRBD1 (6 bases). The germline CDR1 and CDR2 sequences are MNHNS and SASEGT. The CDR3 has 12 residues. Trimming stripped 8 bases from V and 5 bases from J, with 9 bases between. In DNA, the CDR3 is TGTGCCAGCGGACAGATAAATGAAAAACTGTTTTTT. Translating it yields CASGQINEKLFF.

This rearrangement joins TRBV29-1 to TRBJ2-7; tentatively, D is TRBD1 (5 bases). Per germline, CDR1 SQVTM and CDR2 ANQGSEA. The germline V and J ends were trimmed by 4 bases and 3 bases, with 10 bases remaining between them. CDR3 length: 12 residues. CDR3 sequence: CSVVRQGYEQYF. As DNA, the CDR3 is TGCAGCGTTGTCCGGCAGGGCTACGAGCAGTACTTC.

This sequence joins TRBV7-2 and TRBJ1-3, with D uncertain. Germline assignment: CDR1 SGHTA and CDR2 FQGNSA. With 5 bases removed from V and 1 base from J, the gap between germline ends came to 12 bases. The CDR3 runs 15 residues. The CDR3 DNA reads as TGTGCCAGCAGCCATGACTTCGGTTCTGGAAACACCATATATTTT. Its translation: CASSHDFGSGNTIYF.

The chain joins TRBV11-1 to TRBJ2-3; D gene unclear. V was clipped by 0 bases and J by 2 bases, with 9 bases between them. This CDR3 comprises 15 residues. From germline, CDR1 is SGHAT and CDR2 FQDESV (reference sequence). The CDR3 bases are TGTGCCAGCAGCTTAGCAGCAGGCCCCACAGATACGCAGTATTTT. Translated: CASSLAAGPTDTQYF.

The chain employs TRBV5-1 and TRBJ2-2; D is undetermined. V lost 4 bases, J lost 8 bases, and 3 bases lay in between. Germline V gene data show CDR1 as SGHRS and CDR2 as YFSETQ. This CDR3 region has 10 residues. CDR3 sequence (DNA): TGCGCCAGCAGCGCGGGGGAGCTGTTTTTT. Its protein is CASSAGELFF. Based on the CDR3 plus reference TRBV5-1 and TRBJ2-2, the full variable domain is KAGVTQTPRYLIKTRGQQVTLSCSPISGHRSVSWYQQTPGQGLQFLFEYFSETQRNKGNFPGRFSGRQFSNSRSEMNVSTLELGDSALYLCASSAGELFFGEGSRLTVL.

The rearrangement joins TRBV7-6 to TRBJ1-1; possibly TRBD1 for D (5 bases). The V and J ends lost 5 bases and 7 bases respectively, with 17 bases between them. CDR3 length: 14 amino acids. Germline V gene sequence: CDR1 SGHVS, CDR2 FNYEAQ. The DNA for the CDR3 is TGTGCCAGCAGCCCGGCGGGGCAGTACGTTGAAGCTTTCTTT. Encoded protein: CASSPAGQYVEAFF. The whole variable domain, filled in from reference TRBV7-6 and TRBJ1-1, reads GAGVSQSPRYKVTKRGQDVALRCDPISGHVSLYWYRQALGQGPEFLTYFNYEAQQDKSGLPNDRFSAERPEGSISTLTIQRTEQRDSAMYRCASSPAGQYVEAFFGQGTRLTVV.

The chain recombines TRBV6-6 with TRBJ2-5; 7 nucleotides agree with TRBD1. The CDR3 loop spans 16 amino acids. V shed 2 bases and J 0 bases; nucleotides not matched to a gene: 6. CDR1 is MNHNY and CDR2 is SVGAGI in the germline V gene (reference sequence). CDR3 in amino acids: CASSYQGTANQETQYF. The CDR3 nucleotides are TGTGCCAGCAGTTACCAAGGGACAGCTAACCAAGAGACCCAGTACTTC.

The CDR3 spells CASSLLGRGQETQYF. The CDR3 DNA is TGTGCCAGCAGCTTACTAGGGCGGGGCCAAGAGACCCAGTACTTC. The V gene is TRBV7-2, the J gene TRBJ2-5; possibly TRBD2 for D (6 bases). Germline V gene sequence: CDR1 SGHTA, CDR2 FQGNSA. Between the trimmed V and J ends, which lost 2 bases and 1 base, there was a span of 11 bases. The CDR3 contains 15 residues. The complete variable domain, with remaining parts taken from reference TRBV7-2 and TRBJ2-5, reads GAGVSQSPSNKVTEKGKDVELRCDPISGHTALYWYRQSLGQGLEFLIYFQGNSAPDKSGLPSDRFSAERTGGSVSTLTIQRTQQEDSAVYLCASSLLGRGQETQYFGPGTRLLVL.

This chain joins TRBV7-2 and TRBJ2-1; a weak D match, TRBD1 (6 bases). Germline CDR1 is SGHTA and CDR2 is FQGNSA. V was trimmed by 5 bases and J by 6 bases, leaving 20 bases between them. The CDR3 covers 16 residues. CDR3 DNA sequence: TGTGCCAGCAGCGCGACCACAGGGTACCTTTCCAATGAGCAGTTCTTC. Its translation is CASSATTGYLSNEQFF.

The rearrangement uses TRBV2 and TRBJ2-7, with D unresolved. Germline V CDR1 and CDR2: SNHLY, FYNNEI. The CDR3 runs to 15 residues. V was trimmed by 3 bases and J by 6 bases, leaving 18 bases between them. The CDR3 DNA reads TGTGCCAGCAGTGAGGTCTTTGGGTCCTTTGGCGAGCAGTACTTC. Translation gives CASSEVFGSFGEQYF. Based on the CDR3 plus reference TRBV2 and TRBJ2-7, the full variable domain is EPEVTQTPSHQVTQMGQEVILRCVPISNHLYFYWYRQILGQKVEFLVSFYNNEISEKSEIFDDQFSVERPDGSNFTLKIRSTKLEDSAMYFCASSEVFGSFGEQYFGPGTRLTVT.

This chain uses TRBV27 with TRBJ2-6; the match to TRBD1 covers 9 bases. V shed 7 bases and J 0 bases; nucleotides not matched to a gene: 16. The CDR3 extends over 20 amino acids. CDR1 MNHEY and CDR2 SMNVEV come from the germline V gene (reference sequence). The CDR3 spells CASKTRDRDPRGSGANVLTF. In DNA form, the CDR3 reads TGTGCCAGCAAGACCCGGGACAGGGACCCTCGAGGCTCTGGGGCCAACGTCCTGACTTTC.

This chain links TRBV10-2 with TRBJ1-1; no firm D call. V was cut by 0 bases and J by 7 bases, with 18 bases left in between. The germline V gene has CDR1 WSHSY and CDR2 SAAADI. CDR3 length: 16 residues. This CDR3 reads CASSESMVRQDDEAFF. The CDR3 DNA reads TGCGCCAGCAGTGAGTCGATGGTACGCCAGGACGATGAAGCTTTCTTT.

The genes are TRBV5-4 and TRBJ2-1; D not certain. In germline, CDR1 is SGHNT, CDR2 YYREEE (reference sequence). The CDR3 length is 13 residues. The V end lost 0 bases, the J end lost 6 bases, and 7 bases lay between the germline ends. The CDR3 sequence: CASSLVASNEQFF. The CDR3 DNA sequence: TGTGCCAGCAGCTTGGTGGCTAGCAATGAGCAGTTCTTC.

Worth noting for this clone: Other nucleotide sequences from this sample produce the same CDR3. The chain uses TRBV15 and TRBJ1-1, with unresolved D. The CDR3 consists of 15 residues. Germline CDR1 LNHNV, CDR2 YYDKDF (reference sequence). Trimming stripped 0 bases from V and 1 base from J, with 9 bases between. CDR3 DNA: TGTGCCACCAGCAGAGATCTCGCAGGGAACACTGAAGCTTTCTTT. The encoded protein is CATSRDLAGNTEAFF.

The count of this clone is one. The chain combines TRBV7-2 with TRBJ2-1; 7 bases map to TRBD1. The CDR3 runs 14 residues. The V gene end was trimmed by 1 base and the J gene end by 9 bases; junction bases not matched to a gene: 6. Germline V gives CDR1 SGHTA, CDR2 FQGNSA. The CDR3 reads CASSLVKGASEQFF. The CDR3 coding sequence is TGTGCCAGCAGCTTAGTCAAGGGGGCCAGTGAGCAGTTCTTC.

V usage is TRBV5-4 and J usage is TRBJ1-1, with D unclear. The CDR3 extends over 14 amino acids. V dropped 0 bases and J dropped 1 base, with 7 bases sitting between them. The germline gives CDR1 SGHNT, CDR2 YYREEE (reference sequence). The DNA of the CDR3 is TGTGCCAGCAGCTTGGGGCGGACGAACACTGAAGCTTTCTTT. The encoded protein is CASSLGRTNTEAFF. The whole variable domain, remainder taken from reference TRBV5-4 and TRBJ1-1, is ETGVTQSPTHLIKTRGQQVTLRCSSQSGHNTVSWYQQALGQGPQFIFQYYREEENGRGNFPPRFSGLQFPNYSSELNVNALELDDSALYLCASSLGRTNTEAFFGQGTRLTVV.

The chain joins TRBV27 to TRBJ2-7; D gene uncertain. The length of the CDR3 is 15 residues. CDR1 MNHEY and CDR2 SMNVEV come from the germline V gene (reference sequence). Trimming stripped 6 bases from V and 4 bases from J, with 19 bases between. This chain's CDR3 is CASRHSFNSGYEQYF. For the CDR3, the DNA is TGTGCCAGCAGGCATAGCTTCAATAGTGGGTACGAGCAGTACTTC.